This T cell receptor (beta chain) originates from a study of blood T cell repertoires in COVID-19. Using immunoSEQ multiplex PCR, the repertoire was profiled, and TCRdb retains in-frame clones only, with some absent. The table records 200,000 to 300,000 clones, over 75% of them present only once. The sequencing input was peripheral blood. This TCR was recovered from a young woman with acute or convalescent COVID-19.

In DNA form, the CDR3 reads TGTGCCAGCAGTCTACAGCACACCGGGGAGCTGTTTTTT. Translated, it gives CASSLQHTGELFF. V gene TRBV6-8 combines with J gene TRBJ2-2; no clear D gene. There are 13 residues in the CDR3. The germline gives CDR1 MNHGY, CDR2 SAAAGT. The V end was cut by 5 bases, the J end by 3 bases, with 7 bases between.